This record covers a single T cell receptor beta chain. What it binds is not known. Sorted-subset replicate PCRs used approximately 200 ng of genomic DNA. This amount corresponded to 30,000 to 35,000 T cell genomes. The data were produced by immunoSEQ multiplex PCR, yet TCRdb's version contains in-frame clones alone and is incomplete. The sample lists some 1,100,000 clones, about 84% occurring once. The data originate from a study of shared clonotypes between healthy human individuals. Overall study findings and caveats: Clonotypes which were not shared had lower generation probabilities than clonotypes that all four donors shared. Sampling used blood alone; tissue repertoires probably differ. It was observed that 4% to 6% of naive CD4 clonotypes were shared across several donors.

Germline loops: CDR1 SNHLY, CDR2 FYNNEI. The V segment lost 4 bases and the J segment 7 bases; nucleotides outside the gene matches: 5. This CDR3 has 13 amino acids. The chain combines TRBV2 with TRBJ2-5; 8 bases are shared with TRBD2. Sequencing was carried out using memory CD4+ T cells from PBMCs. The subset was: CD45RA-negative fraction. This TCR was recovered from a young man in good health. Some clones in this sample may be carry-over from other donors' samples. CDR3 residues: CASSAGLVVTQYF. CDR3 in DNA: TGTGCCAGCAGTGCGGGACTAGTAGTGACCCAGTACTTC.